This T cell receptor (beta chain) was recovered during a study of blood T cell repertoires in COVID-19. Study context: Samples of COVID-19 (acute and convalescent) were obtained from the United States, Italy and Spain.

The CDR3 is made up of 14 amino acids. Germline V gene data show CDR1 as SNHLY and CDR2 as FYNNEI. The ends were cut back, 8 bases at V and 4 bases at J, with 15 bases in the middle. As originally analysed: From reference gene primer amplification, estimates of nucleated cell counts were derived. The method was immunoSEQ multiplex PCR; TCRdb's version includes in-frame clones alone and lacks a portion of them. That table is the source of V, J and clone size, and D and trimming were worked out from the DNA. The sample shows about 200,000 clones, roughly 82% of them seen only once. This clone was seen just once.

J is TRBJ1-5 and V is TRBV2; D possibly corresponds to TRBD1 (6 bases). The origin of this receptor is a man aged 45-65 years with active or convalescent COVID-19. Sequencing used peripheral blood. The CDR3 coding sequence is TGTGCCAGCCAGGGGTGGCAGGGGAATCAGCCCCAGCATTTT. This translates into CASQGWQGNQPQHF.